Given below is one TCR beta chain in context. Its antigen is unknown. The data are from a study of T-cell reconstitution after alpha-beta-depleted transplantation in children. Whole-study results and caveats: Fresh T-cell production supplied most of the T-cell counts and diversity seen one year after transplant. For some patients, TCRbeta diversity was high at day 60 because of recipient T cells and thymic progenitors that survived. Roughly two months post-transplant, alpha-beta T cells reportedly originated from several hundred graft clones that had expanded.

A library of TCRbeta sequences, prepared with unique molecular identifiers, was generated. From the PCR reads, TCRdb called clonotypes with MiXCR, one entry per CDR3 protein. This table has roughly 350,000 distinct CDR3 sequences, around 15% appearing once. V lost 6 bases, J lost 3 bases, and 24 bases lay in between. The CDR3 has 17 residues. Germline V gene sequence: CDR1 SNHLY, CDR2 FYNNEI. This TCR was recovered from a male patient between 2 and 10 years old who had a stem cell transplant for acute lymphoblastic leukemia, so the T cells may come from the graft donor. This sample comprised PBMCs, mostly from graft donor cells, obtained 360 days after TCRalphabeta/CD19-depleted stem cell transplant. V is TRBV2 and J is TRBJ2-7; D might be TRBD2 (5 bases). The CDR3 region is CASSLSGLPRGYYEQYF. CDR3 nucleotide sequence: TGTGCCAGCAGCCTGAGCGGCCTTCCCCGCGGTTACTACGAGCAGTACTTC.